This note documents a single T cell receptor (beta chain) sequence. The PCR contained 60 Vbeta and 13 Jbeta primers. Repertoires were generated with immunoSEQ multiplex PCR, while TCRdb's copy carries only in-frame clones and drops some. The sample lists 140,000 or so clones; 70% to 85% were seen once. Germline V CDR1 and CDR2: SQVTM, ANQGSEA. This CDR3 has 14 amino acids. V was trimmed by 6 bases and J by 0 bases, leaving 9 bases between them. The data stem from a study of cytomegalovirus exposure and HLA in healthy donors. The clonotype comes from a woman aged 60-75 years in good health and CMV-seropositive. This chain uses TRBV29-1 with TRBJ2-6; D is unresolved. The source material was PBMCs. CDR3 sequence reads: CSVPTDSGANVLTF. The DNA of the CDR3 is TGCAGCGTACCTACAGACTCTGGGGCCAACGTCCTGACTTTC.